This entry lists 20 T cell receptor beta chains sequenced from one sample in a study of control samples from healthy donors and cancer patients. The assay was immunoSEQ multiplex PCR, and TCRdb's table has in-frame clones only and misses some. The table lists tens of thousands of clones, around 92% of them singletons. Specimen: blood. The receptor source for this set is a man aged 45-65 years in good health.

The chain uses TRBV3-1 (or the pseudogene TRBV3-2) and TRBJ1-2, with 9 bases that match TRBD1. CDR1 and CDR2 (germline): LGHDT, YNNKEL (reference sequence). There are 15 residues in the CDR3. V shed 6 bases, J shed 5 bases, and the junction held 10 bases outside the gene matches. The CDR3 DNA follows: TGTGCCAGCAGAGGCTACAGGGGGCGCGAGTATGGCTACACCTTC. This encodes CASRGYRGREYGYTF.

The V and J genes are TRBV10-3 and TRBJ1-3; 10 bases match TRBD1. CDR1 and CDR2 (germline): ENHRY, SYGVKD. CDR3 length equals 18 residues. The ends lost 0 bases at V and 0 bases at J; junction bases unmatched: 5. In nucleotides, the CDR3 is TGTGCCATCAGTGAGTCGCGGGACAGGGGCCGCTCTGGAAACACCATATATTTT. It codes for CAISESRDRGRSGNTIYF.

The DNA of the CDR3 is TGCGCCAGCAGCTTCGGGTCGGCGAAGCAGTTCTTC. It yields the protein CASSFGSAKQFF. The chain employs TRBV5-1 and TRBJ2-1; D gene uncertain. This CDR3 spans 12 amino acids. Trimming pared 2 bases from V and 11 bases from J, leaving 11 bases between. Germline V gene lookup returns CDR1 SGHRS and CDR2 YFSETQ.

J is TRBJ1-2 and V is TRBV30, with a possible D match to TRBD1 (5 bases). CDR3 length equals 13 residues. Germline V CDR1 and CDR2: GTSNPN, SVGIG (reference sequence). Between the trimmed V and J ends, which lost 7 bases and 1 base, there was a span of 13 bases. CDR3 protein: CASREGSNYGYTF. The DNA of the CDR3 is TGTGCCTCCCGAGAGGGGAGTAACTATGGCTACACCTTC.

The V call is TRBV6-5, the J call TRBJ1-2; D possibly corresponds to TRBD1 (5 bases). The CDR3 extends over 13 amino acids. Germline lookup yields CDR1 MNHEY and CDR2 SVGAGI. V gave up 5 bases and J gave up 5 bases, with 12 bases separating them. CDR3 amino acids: CASSLLREYGYTF. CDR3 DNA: TGTGCCAGCAGTCTCCTCAGGGAATATGGCTACACCTTC.

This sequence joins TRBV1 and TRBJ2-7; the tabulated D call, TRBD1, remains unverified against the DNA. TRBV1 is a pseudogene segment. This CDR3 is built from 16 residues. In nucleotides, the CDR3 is TGCACCAGCAGCCAAGGGCGCAGGGCCTATCCCTACGAGCAGTACTTC. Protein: CTSSQGRRAYPYEQYF.

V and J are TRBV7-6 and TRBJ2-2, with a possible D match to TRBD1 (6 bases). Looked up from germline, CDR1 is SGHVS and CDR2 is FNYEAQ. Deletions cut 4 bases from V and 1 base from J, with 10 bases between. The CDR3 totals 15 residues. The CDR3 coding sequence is TGTGCCAGCAGCTCGCAGGGGTTGAACACCGGGGAGCTGTTTTTT. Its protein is CASSSQGLNTGELFF.

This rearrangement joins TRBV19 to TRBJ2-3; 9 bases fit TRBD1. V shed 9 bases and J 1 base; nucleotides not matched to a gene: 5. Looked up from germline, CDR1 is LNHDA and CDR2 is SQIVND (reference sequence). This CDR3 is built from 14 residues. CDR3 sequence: CASLRTGGTDTQYF. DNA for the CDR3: TGTGCCAGCCTCCGGACAGGGGGCACAGATACGCAGTATTTT. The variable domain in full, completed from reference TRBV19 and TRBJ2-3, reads DGGITQSPKYLFRKEGQNVTLSCEQNLNHDAMYWYRQDPGQGLRLIYYSQIVNDFQKGDIAEGYSVSREKKESFPLTVTSAQKNPTAFYLCASLRTGGTDTQYFGPGTRLTVL.

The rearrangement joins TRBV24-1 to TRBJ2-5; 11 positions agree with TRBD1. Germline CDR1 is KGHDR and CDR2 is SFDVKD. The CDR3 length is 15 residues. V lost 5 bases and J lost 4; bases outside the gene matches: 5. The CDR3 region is CATSGSGTGGETQYF. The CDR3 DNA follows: TGTGCCACCAGTGGAAGCGGGACAGGGGGAGAGACCCAGTACTTC.

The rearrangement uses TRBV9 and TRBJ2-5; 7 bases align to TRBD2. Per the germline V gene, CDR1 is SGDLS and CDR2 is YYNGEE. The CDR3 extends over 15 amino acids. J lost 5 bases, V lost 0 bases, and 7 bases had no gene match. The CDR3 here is CASSVGLRGTETQYF. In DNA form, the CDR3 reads TGTGCCAGCAGCGTAGGGCTGCGGGGGACGGAGACCCAGTACTTC.

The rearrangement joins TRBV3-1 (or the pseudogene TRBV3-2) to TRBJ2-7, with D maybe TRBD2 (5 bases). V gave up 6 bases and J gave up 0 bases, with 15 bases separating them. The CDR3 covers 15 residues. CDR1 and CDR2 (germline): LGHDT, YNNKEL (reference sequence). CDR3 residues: CASSRATGSSYEQYF. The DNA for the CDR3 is TGTGCCAGCAGTCGCGCGACGGGGAGCTCCTACGAGCAGTACTTC.

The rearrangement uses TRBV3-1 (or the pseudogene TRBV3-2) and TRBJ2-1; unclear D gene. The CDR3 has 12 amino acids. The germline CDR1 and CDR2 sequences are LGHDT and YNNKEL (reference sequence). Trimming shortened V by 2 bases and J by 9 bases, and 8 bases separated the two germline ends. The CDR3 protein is CASSQRRSEQFF. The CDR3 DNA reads TGTGCCAGCAGCCAAAGGCGAAGTGAGCAGTTCTTC.

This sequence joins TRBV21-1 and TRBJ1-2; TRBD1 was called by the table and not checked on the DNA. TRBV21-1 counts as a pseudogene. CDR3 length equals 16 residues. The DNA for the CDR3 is TGTGCCAGCAGCAAAGCCACCACCACAGGGGCCCATGGCTACACCTTC. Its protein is CASSKATTTGAHGYTF.

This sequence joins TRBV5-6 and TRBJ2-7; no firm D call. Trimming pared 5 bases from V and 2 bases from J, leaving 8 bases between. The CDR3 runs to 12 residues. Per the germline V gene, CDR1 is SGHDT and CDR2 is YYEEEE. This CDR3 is CASRGGTYEQYF. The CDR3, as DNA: TGTGCCAGCAGGGGTGGAACCTACGAGCAGTACTTC.

The CDR3 protein is CASSQGPGLEETQYF. The CDR3 DNA reads as TGTGCCAGCAGCCAAGGTCCGGGACTCGAAGAGACCCAGTACTTC. The chain carries TRBV14 and TRBJ2-5, with TRBD2 as a possible D gene (6 bases). The germline V gene encodes CDR1 SGHDN and CDR2 FVKESK. This CDR3 is 15 amino acids long. Trimming pared 1 base from V and 3 bases from J, leaving 12 bases between.

CDR3 in DNA: TGTGCCTGGAGCCGATTAGGACTGGACACTGAAGCTTTCTTT. Its translation: CAWSRLGLDTEAFF. The V gene is TRBV30, the J gene TRBJ1-1; D not certain. The germline CDR1 and CDR2 sequences are GTSNPN and SVGIG (reference sequence). V was pared by 3 bases and J by 3 bases, with 14 bases between. This CDR3 comprises 14 residues.

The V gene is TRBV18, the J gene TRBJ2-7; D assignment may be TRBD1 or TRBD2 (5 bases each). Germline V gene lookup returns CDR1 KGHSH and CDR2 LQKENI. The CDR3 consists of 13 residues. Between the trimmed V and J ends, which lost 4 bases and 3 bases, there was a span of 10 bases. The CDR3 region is CASSRGYDYEQYF. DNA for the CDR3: TGTGCCAGCTCACGGGGGTACGACTACGAGCAGTACTTC. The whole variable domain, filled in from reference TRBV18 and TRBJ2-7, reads NAGVMQNPRHLVRRRGQEARLRCSPMKGHSHVYWYRQLPEEGLKFMVYLQKENIIDESGMPKERFSAEFPKEGPSILRIQQVVRGDSAAYFCASSRGYDYEQYFGPGTRLTVT.

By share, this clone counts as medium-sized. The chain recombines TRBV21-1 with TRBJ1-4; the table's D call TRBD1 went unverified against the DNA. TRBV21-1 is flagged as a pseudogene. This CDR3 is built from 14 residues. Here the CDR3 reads CASSKGRDRIKLFF. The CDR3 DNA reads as TGTGCCAGCAGCAAAGGAAGGGACAGAATTAAACTGTTTTTT.

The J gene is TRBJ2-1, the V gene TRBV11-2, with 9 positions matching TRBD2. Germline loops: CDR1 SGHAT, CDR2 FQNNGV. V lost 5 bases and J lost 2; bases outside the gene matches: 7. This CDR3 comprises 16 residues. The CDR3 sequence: CASSTLLAGTYNEQFF. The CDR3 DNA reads TGTGCCAGCAGCACCCTTCTAGCGGGGACCTACAATGAGCAGTTCTTC.

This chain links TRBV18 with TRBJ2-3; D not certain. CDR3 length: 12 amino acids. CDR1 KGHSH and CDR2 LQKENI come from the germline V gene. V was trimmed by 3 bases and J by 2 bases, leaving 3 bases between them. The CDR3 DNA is TGTGCCAGCTCACCGTACACAGATACGCAGTATTTT. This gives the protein CASSPYTDTQYF.